Listed below are T cell receptor beta chains from one sample, sequenced in a study of CD8 T cells in ankylosing spondylitis. TCRdb re-called the 5' RACE reads through MiXCR, storing one row per CDR3 protein. The table lists about 130,000 distinct CDR3 sequences, more than 5.5% of them singletons. Sequenced input: blood, either unsorted or a sorted T cell fraction (not recorded which). The receptors come from a female donor with ankylosing spondylitis or in good health (not recorded which). The CDR3 runs from the conserved cysteine through the conserved F or W. The D gene is left open where the match is weak. Clone size is shown for a subset of rows, as once, few, many or a class of expanded clone.

D,V,J,size,length,CDR3,DNA
TRBD1,TRBV19,TRBJ1-1,-,13,CATRTGVYTEAFF,TGTGCCACTAGGACAGGGGTGTACACTGAAGCTTTCTTT
TRBD1,TRBV5-1,TRBJ1-1,few,15,CASSLAGTGGTEAFF,TGCGCCAGCAGCTTGGCCGGGACAGGGGGCACTGAAGCTTTCTTT
-,TRBV5-1,TRBJ1-2,many,13,CASSFQGGYGYTF,TGCGCCAGCAGCTTCCAGGGAGGCTATGGCTACACCTTC
TRBD2,TRBV7-2,TRBJ2-3,-,14,CASSFGTSVDTQYF,TGTGCCAGCAGCTTCGGAACTAGCGTAGATACGCAGTATTTT
TRBD1,TRBV20-1,TRBJ1-1,many,13,CSARDPGGTEAFF,TGCAGTGCTAGGGATCCAGGGGGCACTGAAGCTTTCTTT
-,TRBV10-3,TRBJ1-2,many,14,CAIRGERANYGYTF,TGTGCCATCCGGGGGGAGCGAGCTAACTATGGCTACACCTTC
TRBD1,TRBV20-1,TRBJ1-1,many,15,CSARRQGATNTEAFF,TGCAGTGCTAGACGGCAGGGGGCTACGAACACTGAAGCTTTCTTT
-,TRBV5-6,TRBJ1-2,-,14,CASSRERGVYGYTF,TGTGCCAGCAGTCGGGAGCGGGGAGTCTATGGCTACACCTTC
-,TRBV27,TRBJ2-3,many,14,CASSLLVGADTQYF,TGTGCCAGCAGTTTATTGGTTGGCGCAGATACGCAGTATTTT
-,TRBV6-1,TRBJ1-1,many,15,CASSEEADFYTEAFF,TGTGCCAGCAGTGAAGAGGCAGATTTCTACACTGAAGCTTTCTTT
-,TRBV5-5,TRBJ2-5,many,13,CASSLTGSETQYF,TGTGCCAGCAGCTTGACAGGGTCAGAGACCCAGTACTTC
-,TRBV7-6,TRBJ2-1,-,12,CASSLAGYEQFF,TGTGCCAGCAGCTTAGCAGGGTATGAGCAGTTCTTC
-,TRBV5-6,TRBJ2-2,many,14,CASSPRGDPGELFF,TGTGCCAGCAGCCCGCGAGGGGATCCCGGGGAGCTGTTTTTT
-,TRBV7-2,TRBJ2-4,many,15,CASSHPRDAQNIQYF,TGTGCCAGCAGTCATCCCCGGGACGCTCAAAACATTCAGTACTTC
TRBD2,TRBV5-8,TRBJ2-3,many,16,CASSLTSGGLTDTQYF,TGTGCCAGCAGCCTGACTAGCGGGGGCCTCACAGATACGCAGTATTTT
TRBD1,TRBV20-1,TRBJ1-1,-,12,CSAGDRGTEAFF,TGCAGTGCTGGCGACAGGGGCACTGAAGCTTTCTTT
-,TRBV5-1,TRBJ2-2,many,16,CASSPVGGFGTGELFF,TGCGCCAGCAGCCCGGTTGGAGGGTTCGGCACCGGGGAGCTGTTTTTT
-,TRBV5-1,TRBJ1-5,many,15,CASSYTGPSNQPQHF,TGCGCCAGCAGCTACACAGGACCGAGCAATCAGCCCCAGCATTTT
TRBD1,TRBV7-9,TRBJ2-3,few,15,CASSPGQGDTDTQYF,TGTGCCAGCAGCCCTGGACAGGGGGACACAGATACGCAGTATTTT
-,TRBV20-1,TRBJ1-5,many,16,CSARDVSALSNQPQHF,TGCAGTGCTAGGGACGTGTCAGCCCTTAGCAATCAGCCCCAGCATTTT
TRBD1,TRBV12-3/TRBV12-4,TRBJ2-2,many,15,CASRPTGGPTGELFF,TGTGCCAGCAGGCCTACAGGGGGGCCCACCGGGGAGCTGTTTTTT
-,TRBV12-3/TRBV12-4,TRBJ1-1,many,13,CASSLKMNTEAFF,TGTGCCAGCAGCCTAAAGATGAACACTGAAGCTTTCTTT
-,TRBV5-1,TRBJ2-5,many,14,CASSLYEGRETQYF,TGCGCCAGCAGCTTGTACGAGGGGCGAGAGACCCAGTACTTC
-,TRBV5-1,TRBJ1-4,many,16,CASSFGPGLTNEKLFF,TGCGCCAGCAGCTTCGGACCTGGGTTGACTAATGAAAAACTGTTTTTT
-,TRBV30,TRBJ1-2,many,11,CAWAWIEGYTF,TGTGCCTGGGCTTGGATCGAGGGCTACACCTTC
TRBD2,TRBV5-1,TRBJ2-5,-,16,CASSLQTSGGQETQYF,TGCGCCAGCAGCTTACAGACTAGCGGGGGGCAAGAGACCCAGTACTTC
-,TRBV5-1,TRBJ2-1,many,14,CASSVGGAWYEQFF,TGCGCCAGCAGCGTTGGGGGGGCTTGGTATGAGCAGTTCTTC
-,TRBV4-3,TRBJ1-1,many,15,CASSPYKGSYTEAFF,TGCGCCAGCAGCCCCTACAAGGGGAGTTACACTGAAGCTTTCTTT
-,TRBV6-1,TRBJ2-1,many,13,CASTLGGGGEQFF,TGTGCCAGCACCTTAGGGGGGGGCGGTGAGCAGTTCTTC
-,TRBV5-1,TRBJ1-5,many,13,CASSQGAGQPQHF,TGCGCCAGCAGCCAAGGGGCTGGGCAGCCCCAGCATTTT
-,TRBV7-8,TRBJ2-3,many,15,CASSFFSLTTDTQYF,TGTGCCAGCAGCTTTTTTAGCCTAACCACAGATACGCAGTATTTT
-,TRBV14,TRBJ2-3,many,14,CASSPRVSYDTQYF,TGTGCCAGCAGTCCTCGGGTCTCGTATGATACGCAGTATTTT
-,TRBV5-1,TRBJ2-3,many,14,CASSLGRITDTQYF,TGCGCCAGCAGCTTGGGGAGGATCACAGATACGCAGTATTTT